This record concerns one T cell receptor (beta chain) sequence. This clone was seen just once. It has no known antigen specificity. Base qualities are not recorded, but no much larger clone differs from it by a single base. The immunoSEQ Assay was used to sequence TCR beta CDR3 regions from DNA. As for the authors' bioinformatics: To compute T cell density, TCR beta template counts were normalized to usable DNA, which was estimated by amplifying housekeeping genes. Richness was estimated with the preseqR package, extrapolating to 400,000 templates for PBMC samples and 120,000 templates for tissue samples. Clonality was calculated as one minus Pielou's evenness. To identify tissue-enriched TCRs, differential abundance testing was run on productive amino-acid clonotypes with a minimum total count of 5 and an alpha of 0.1. The Jaccard Index and the Morisita Overlap Index were used to measure repertoire overlap between compartments. TCR beta CDR3s were clustered by GLIPH together with public tetramer-defined viral CDR3s, and at least three viral sequences plus V-gene enrichment were required for viral motifs. TCRdb limited this immuneACCESS table to in-frame rearrangements with V and J called. A share of clones is missing; checked studies link under half to unresolved V genes, and the rest is unexplained. V and J calls plus clone size are reproduced from that table; the DNA served to infer D and trimming. Across this sample there are over 15,000 clones, with 80% to 90% seen only once. Together, the top ten hold roughly a quarter of the sample.

This sample was taken from a study of T cells in localized non-small cell lung cancer (TCRdb year 2020). Broadly, across the study: The study analyzed T cell repertoires of 200 to 300 early-stage NSCLC patients, comparing tumors and uninvolved tumor-adjacent lungs. The mean age of the NSCLC patients was roughly 63 years, with 130 or so men and nearly 110 women. All 220 or so NSCLC patients in the cohort were treatment-naive and had localized lung tumors that were resected.

Broader findings and caveats from the paper: Multi-region tumor sequencing was not performed, so intratumor heterogeneity could not be excluded. Longer overall survival was associated with higher blood T cell density, whereas shorter survival was associated with higher adjacent-lung clonality. Uninvolved tumor-adjacent lung showed the highest T cell clonality, higher than tumor, which suggests more focused antigenic responses in the uninvolved tumor-adjacent lung. Because the study design was exploratory, TCR variables were selected using unadjusted p-values without false-discovery rate correction. A median of 57 of the top 100 tumor clones were detected in paired uninvolved adjacent lung, and 25 to 35 of these tumor clones were also found among the top 100 clones of the paired uninvolved adjacent lung.

At diagnosis, tumor, uninvolved tumor-adjacent lung and peripheral blood were collected and then preserved as a mix of FFPE and fresh-frozen material. For TCR repertoire profiling, the blood samples were analyzed as peripheral blood mononuclear cells. The V and J ends are trimmed by 4 bases and 3 bases, leaving 11 bases between them. Counted from cysteine to phenylalanine, this CDR3 has 14 amino acids. The sequence is cut down to CDR3 DNA, 42 bases in frame from base 1. From a lookup of the germline V gene, CDR1 and CDR2 are SGHDT and YYEEEE. The sequences come from peripheral blood mononuclear cells, collected before any cancer treatment. Rearrangement joined TRBV5-6 to TRBJ1-5, with an unclear D gene assignment. The TCR originated in a male donor at least 60 years old with stage II lung adenocarcinoma. The nucleotide sequence reads TGTGCCAGCAGCCAGACCGGATCCAATCAGCCCCAGCATTTT. Translated, this is CASSQTGSNQPQHF.